The present entry profiles one TCR beta chain with its context. No antigen is known for it. An even split of each subset's genomic DNA across several immunoSEQ plates was performed. The data were produced by immunoSEQ multiplex PCR, yet TCRdb's version contains in-frame clones alone and is incomplete. Of fewer than 650,000 clones in the sample, 76% were seen once. The V gene end was trimmed by 0 bases and the J gene end by 1 base; junction bases not matched to a gene: 6. The CDR3 is 18 residues long. Germline CDR1 reads LGHNA; CDR2 reads YNFKEQ. The record originates from a study of shared clonotypes between healthy human individuals. As for the study in general: Ranging from 18 to 49 in age, donors were two women and a few men.

Points from the study as a whole: Represented diversity (both genetic and exposure-history) was limited by the small number of donors.

Specimen: PBMCs. The J gene is TRBJ2-5, the V gene TRBV4-2, with 12 bases lining up with TRBD2. The receptor's source is a woman aged 40 to 49 in good health. Some clones in this sample may be carry-over from other donors' samples. The DNA for the CDR3 is TGTGCCAGCAGCCAAGATGTACTAGCGGGAGGAACCCAAGAGACCCAGTACTTC. Encoded protein: CASSQDVLAGGTQETQYF.